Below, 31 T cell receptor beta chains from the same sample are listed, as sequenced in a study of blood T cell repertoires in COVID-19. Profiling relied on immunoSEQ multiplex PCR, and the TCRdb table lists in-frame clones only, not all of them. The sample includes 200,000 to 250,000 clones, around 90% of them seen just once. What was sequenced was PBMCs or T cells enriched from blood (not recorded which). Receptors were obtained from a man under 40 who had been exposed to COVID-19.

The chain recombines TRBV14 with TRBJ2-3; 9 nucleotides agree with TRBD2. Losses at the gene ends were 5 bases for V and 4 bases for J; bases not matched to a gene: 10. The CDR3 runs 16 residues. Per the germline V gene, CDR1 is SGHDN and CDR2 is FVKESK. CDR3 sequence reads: CASSKRAGGLADTQYF. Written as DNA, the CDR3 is TGTGCCAGCAGCAAACGAGCGGGGGGCCTGGCAGATACGCAGTATTTT.

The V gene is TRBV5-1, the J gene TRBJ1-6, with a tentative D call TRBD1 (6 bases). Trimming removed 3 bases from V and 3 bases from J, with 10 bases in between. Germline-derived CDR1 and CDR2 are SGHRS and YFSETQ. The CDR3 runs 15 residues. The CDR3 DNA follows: TGCGCCAGCAGCTCCCTACAGGGCTATAATTCACCCCTCCACTTT. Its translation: CASSSLQGYNSPLHF.

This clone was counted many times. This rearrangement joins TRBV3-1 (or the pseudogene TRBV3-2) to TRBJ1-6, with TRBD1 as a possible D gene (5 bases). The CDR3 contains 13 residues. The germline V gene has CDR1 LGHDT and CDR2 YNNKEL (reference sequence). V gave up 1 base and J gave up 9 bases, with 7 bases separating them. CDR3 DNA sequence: TGTGCCAGCAGCCAAGTGGGGGGTTCACCCCTCCACTTT. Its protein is CASSQVGGSPLHF.

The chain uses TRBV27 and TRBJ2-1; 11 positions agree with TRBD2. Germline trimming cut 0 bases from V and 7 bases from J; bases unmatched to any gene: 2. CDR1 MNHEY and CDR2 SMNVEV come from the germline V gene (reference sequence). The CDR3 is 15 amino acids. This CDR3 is CASSLSSGGANEQFF. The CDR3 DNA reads TGTGCCAGCAGTTTATCTAGCGGGGGGGCGAATGAGCAGTTCTTC.

The CDR3, as DNA: TGTGCCAGCAGCTTGAGAGGGAACTACAATGAGCAGTTCTTC. Amino acid sequence: CASSLRGNYNEQFF. The chain recombines TRBV5-4 with TRBJ2-1; D may be TRBD2 (5 bases). Germline values: CDR1 SGHNT, CDR2 YYREEE (reference sequence). The V gene lost 1 base and the J gene lost 3 bases, with 8 bases spanning the gap. The CDR3 covers 14 residues.

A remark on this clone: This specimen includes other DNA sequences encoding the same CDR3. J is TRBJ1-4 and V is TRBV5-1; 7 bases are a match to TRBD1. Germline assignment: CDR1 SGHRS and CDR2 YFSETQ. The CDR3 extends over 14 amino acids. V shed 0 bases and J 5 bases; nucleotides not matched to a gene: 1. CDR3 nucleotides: TGCGCCAGCAGCTTGGGACAGGGAAATGAAAAACTGTTTTTT. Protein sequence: CASSLGQGNEKLFF.

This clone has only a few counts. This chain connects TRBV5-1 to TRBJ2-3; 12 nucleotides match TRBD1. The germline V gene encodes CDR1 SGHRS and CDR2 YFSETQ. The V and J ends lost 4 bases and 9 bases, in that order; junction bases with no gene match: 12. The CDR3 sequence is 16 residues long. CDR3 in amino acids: CASSPTTGTGGATQYF. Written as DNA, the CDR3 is TGCGCCAGCAGCCCGACCACCGGGACAGGGGGCGCAACGCAGTATTTT. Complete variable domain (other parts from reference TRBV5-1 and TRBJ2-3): KAGVTQTPRYLIKTRGQQVTLSCSPISGHRSVSWYQQTPGQGLQFLFEYFSETQRNKGNFPGRFSGRQFSNSRSEMNVSTLELGDSALYLCASSPTTGTGGATQYFGPGTRLTVL.

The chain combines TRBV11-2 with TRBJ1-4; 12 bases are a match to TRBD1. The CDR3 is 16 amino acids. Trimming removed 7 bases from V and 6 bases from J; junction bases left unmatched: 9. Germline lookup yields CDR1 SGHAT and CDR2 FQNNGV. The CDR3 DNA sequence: TGTGCCAGCACGGGGGACAGGGGGCGTTGGGATGAAAAACTGTTTTTT. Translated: CASTGDRGRWDEKLFF.

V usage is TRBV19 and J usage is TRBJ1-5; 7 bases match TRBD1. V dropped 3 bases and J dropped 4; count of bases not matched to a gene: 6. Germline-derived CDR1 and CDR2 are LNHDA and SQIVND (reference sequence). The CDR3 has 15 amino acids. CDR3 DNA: TGTGCCAGTAGTATGACAGGGTGGGTTAATCAGCCCCAGCATTTT. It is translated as CASSMTGWVNQPQHF. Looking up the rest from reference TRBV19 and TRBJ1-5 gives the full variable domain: DGGITQSPKYLFRKEGQNVTLSCEQNLNHDAMYWYRQDPGQGLRLIYYSQIVNDFQKGDIAEGYSVSREKKESFPLTVTSAQKNPTAFYLCASSMTGWVNQPQHFGDGTRLSIL.

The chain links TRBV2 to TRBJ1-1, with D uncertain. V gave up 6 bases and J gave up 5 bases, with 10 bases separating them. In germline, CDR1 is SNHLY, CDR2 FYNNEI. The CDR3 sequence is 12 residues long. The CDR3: CASSRPGTEAFF. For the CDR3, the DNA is TGTGCCAGCAGCCGACCGGGGACTGAAGCTTTCTTT.

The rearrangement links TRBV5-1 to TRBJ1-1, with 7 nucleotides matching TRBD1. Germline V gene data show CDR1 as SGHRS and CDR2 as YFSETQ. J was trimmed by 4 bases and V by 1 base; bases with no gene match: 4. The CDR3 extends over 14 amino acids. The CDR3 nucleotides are TGCGCCAGCAGCTTGAGCAGGGGGATCACTGAAGCTTTCTTT. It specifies CASSLSRGITEAFF.

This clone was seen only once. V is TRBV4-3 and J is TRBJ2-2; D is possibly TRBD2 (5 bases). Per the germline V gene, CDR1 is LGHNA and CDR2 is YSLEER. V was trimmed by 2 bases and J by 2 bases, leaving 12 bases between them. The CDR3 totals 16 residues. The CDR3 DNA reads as TGCGCCAGCAGCCAACACTCAGCGGATAACACCGGGGAGCTGTTTTTT. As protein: CASSQHSADNTGELFF.

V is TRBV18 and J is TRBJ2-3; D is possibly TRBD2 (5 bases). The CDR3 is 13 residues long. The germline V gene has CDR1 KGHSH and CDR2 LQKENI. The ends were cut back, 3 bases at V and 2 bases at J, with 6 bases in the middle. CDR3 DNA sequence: TGTGCCAGCTCACCGGGAGCCACAGATACGCAGTATTTT. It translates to CASSPGATDTQYF.

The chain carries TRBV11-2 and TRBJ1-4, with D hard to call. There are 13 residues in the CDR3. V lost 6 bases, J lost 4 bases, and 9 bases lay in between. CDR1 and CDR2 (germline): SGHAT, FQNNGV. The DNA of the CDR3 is TGTGCCAGCAGAGAGACATTTAATGAAAAACTGTTTTTT. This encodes CASRETFNEKLFF.

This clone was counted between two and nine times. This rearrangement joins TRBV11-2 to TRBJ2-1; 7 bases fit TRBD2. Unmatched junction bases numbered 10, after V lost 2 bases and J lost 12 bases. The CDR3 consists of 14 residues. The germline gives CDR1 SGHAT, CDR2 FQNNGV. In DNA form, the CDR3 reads TGTGCCAGCAGCTTAATAGGATCGCCGGGGGGGCAGTTCTTC. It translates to CASSLIGSPGGQFF.

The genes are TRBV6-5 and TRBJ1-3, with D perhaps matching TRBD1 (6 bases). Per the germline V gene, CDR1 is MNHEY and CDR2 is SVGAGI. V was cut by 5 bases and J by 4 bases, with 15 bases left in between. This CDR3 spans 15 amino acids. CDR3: CASSHGTRGGNTIYF. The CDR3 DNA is TGTGCCAGCAGTCATGGGACAAGAGGAGGAAACACCATATATTTT.

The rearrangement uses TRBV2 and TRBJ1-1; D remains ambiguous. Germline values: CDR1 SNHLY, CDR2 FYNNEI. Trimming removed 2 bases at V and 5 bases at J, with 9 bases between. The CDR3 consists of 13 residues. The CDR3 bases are TGTGCCAGCAGTGAAAAGGGAGATACTGAAGCTTTCTTT. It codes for CASSEKGDTEAFF. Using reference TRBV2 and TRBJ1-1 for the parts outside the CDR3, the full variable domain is EPEVTQTPSHQVTQMGQEVILRCVPISNHLYFYWYRQILGQKVEFLVSFYNNEISEKSEIFDDQFSVERPDGSNFTLKIRSTKLEDSAMYFCASSEKGDTEAFFGQGTRLTVV.

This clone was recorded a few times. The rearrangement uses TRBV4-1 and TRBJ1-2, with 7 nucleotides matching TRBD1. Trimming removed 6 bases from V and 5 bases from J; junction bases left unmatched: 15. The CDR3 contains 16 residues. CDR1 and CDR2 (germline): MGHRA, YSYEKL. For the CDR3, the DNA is TGCGCCAGCAGAGAAGGACGGGTGACAGGGTCATATGGCTACACCTTC. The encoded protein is CASREGRVTGSYGYTF.

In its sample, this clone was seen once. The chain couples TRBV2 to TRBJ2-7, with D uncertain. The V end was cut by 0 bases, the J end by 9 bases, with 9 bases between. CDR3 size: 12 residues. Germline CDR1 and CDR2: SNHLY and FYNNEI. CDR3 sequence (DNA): TGTGCCAGCAGTGAAGCCCGAGGTTGGCAGTACTTC. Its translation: CASSEARGWQYF.

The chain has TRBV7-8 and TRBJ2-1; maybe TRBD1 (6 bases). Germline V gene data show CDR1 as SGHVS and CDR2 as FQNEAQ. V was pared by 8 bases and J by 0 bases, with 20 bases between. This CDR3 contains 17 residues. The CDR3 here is CASRQSYRAPSYNEQFF. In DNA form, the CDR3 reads TGTGCCAGCCGCCAAAGCTACAGGGCCCCCTCCTACAATGAGCAGTTCTTC.

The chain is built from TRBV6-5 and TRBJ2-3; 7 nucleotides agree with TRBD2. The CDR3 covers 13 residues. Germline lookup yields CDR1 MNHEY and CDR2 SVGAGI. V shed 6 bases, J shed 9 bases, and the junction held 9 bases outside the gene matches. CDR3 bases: TGTGCCAGCAGAAAACTAGCGACCAACACGCAGTATTTT. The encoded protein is CASRKLATNTQYF.

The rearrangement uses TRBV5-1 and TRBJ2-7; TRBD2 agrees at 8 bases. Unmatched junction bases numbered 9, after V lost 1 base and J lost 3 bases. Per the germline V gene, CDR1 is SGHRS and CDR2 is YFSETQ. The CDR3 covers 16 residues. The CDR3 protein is CASSLQSGGQSYEQYF. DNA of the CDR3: TGCGCCAGCAGCTTGCAGAGCGGGGGCCAGAGCTACGAGCAGTACTTC.

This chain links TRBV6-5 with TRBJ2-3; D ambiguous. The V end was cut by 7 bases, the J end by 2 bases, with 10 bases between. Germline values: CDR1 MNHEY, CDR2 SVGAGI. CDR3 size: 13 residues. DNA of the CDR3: TGTGCCAGCATCCTGCGTTCCACAGATACGCAGTATTTT. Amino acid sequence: CASILRSTDTQYF.

The CDR3 region has the DNA TGTGCCAGCAGCGCCTGGCGGGACAGGGGCGCCAATCAGCCCCAGCATTTT. It codes for CASSAWRDRGANQPQHF. This chain connects TRBV6-2 or TRBV6-3 to TRBJ1-5; TRBD1 aligns across 10 bases. This CDR3 contains 17 residues. CDR1 is MNHEY and CDR2 is SVGEGT in the germline V gene. Unmatched junction bases numbered 11, after V lost 6 bases and J lost 3 bases.

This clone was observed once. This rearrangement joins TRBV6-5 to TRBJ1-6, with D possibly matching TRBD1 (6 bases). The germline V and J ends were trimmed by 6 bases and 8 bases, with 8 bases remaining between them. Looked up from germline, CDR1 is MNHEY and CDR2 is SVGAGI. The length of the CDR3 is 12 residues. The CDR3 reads CASRQGYSPLHF. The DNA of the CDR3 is TGTGCCAGCAGACAGGGCTATTCACCCCTCCACTTT.

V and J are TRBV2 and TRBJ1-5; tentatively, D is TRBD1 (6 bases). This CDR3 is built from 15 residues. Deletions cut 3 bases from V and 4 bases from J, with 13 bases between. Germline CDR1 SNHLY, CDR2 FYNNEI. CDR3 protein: CASSEIRGGNQPQHF. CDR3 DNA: TGTGCCAGCAGTGAGATTAGGGGGGGGAATCAGCCCCAGCATTTT.

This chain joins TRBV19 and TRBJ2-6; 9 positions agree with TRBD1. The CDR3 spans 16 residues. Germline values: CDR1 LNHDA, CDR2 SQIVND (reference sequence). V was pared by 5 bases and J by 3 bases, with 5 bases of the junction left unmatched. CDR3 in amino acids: CASSSQGAFGANVLTF. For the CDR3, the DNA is TGTGCCAGTAGTTCACAGGGGGCATTTGGGGCCAACGTCCTGACTTTC. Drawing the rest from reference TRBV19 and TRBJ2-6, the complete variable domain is DGGITQSPKYLFRKEGQNVTLSCEQNLNHDAMYWYRQDPGQGLRLIYYSQIVNDFQKGDIAEGYSVSREKKESFPLTVTSAQKNPTAFYLCASSSQGAFGANVLTFGAGSRLTVL.

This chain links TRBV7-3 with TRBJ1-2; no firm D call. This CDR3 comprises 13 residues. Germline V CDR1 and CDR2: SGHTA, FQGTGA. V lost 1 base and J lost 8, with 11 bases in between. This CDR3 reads CASSLKRVGGYTF. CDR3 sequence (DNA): TGTGCCAGCAGCTTAAAGCGAGTTGGCGGCTACACCTTC. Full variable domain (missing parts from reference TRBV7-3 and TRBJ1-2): GAGVSQTPSNKVTEKGKYVELRCDPISGHTALYWYRQSLGQGPEFLIYFQGTGAADDSGLPNDRFFAVRPEGSVSTLKIQRTERGDSAVYLCASSLKRVGGYTFGSGTRLTVV.

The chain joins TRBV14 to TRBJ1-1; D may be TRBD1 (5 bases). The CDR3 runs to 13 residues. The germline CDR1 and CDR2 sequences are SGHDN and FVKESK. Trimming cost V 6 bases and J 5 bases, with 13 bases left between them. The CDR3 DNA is TGTGCCAGCAGTCGCCGGGGGAGGACTGAAGCTTTCTTT. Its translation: CASSRRGRTEAFF.

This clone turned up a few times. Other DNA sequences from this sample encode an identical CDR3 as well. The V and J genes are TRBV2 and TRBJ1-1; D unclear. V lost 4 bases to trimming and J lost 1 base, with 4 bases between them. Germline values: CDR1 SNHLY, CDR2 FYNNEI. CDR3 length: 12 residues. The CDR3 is CASSGQNTEAFF. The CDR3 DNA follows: TGTGCCAGCAGTGGACAGAACACTGAAGCTTTCTTT. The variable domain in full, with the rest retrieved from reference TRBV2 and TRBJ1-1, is EPEVTQTPSHQVTQMGQEVILRCVPISNHLYFYWYRQILGQKVEFLVSFYNNEISEKSEIFDDQFSVERPDGSNFTLKIRSTKLEDSAMYFCASSGQNTEAFFGQGTRLTVV.

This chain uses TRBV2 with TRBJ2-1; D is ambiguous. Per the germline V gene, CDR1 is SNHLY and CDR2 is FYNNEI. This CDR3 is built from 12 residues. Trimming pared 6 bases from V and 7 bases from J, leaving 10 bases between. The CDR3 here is CASSGEWNEQFF. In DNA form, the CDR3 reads TGTGCCAGCAGCGGTGAGTGGAATGAGCAGTTCTTC. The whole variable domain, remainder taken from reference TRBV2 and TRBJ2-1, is EPEVTQTPSHQVTQMGQEVILRCVPISNHLYFYWYRQILGQKVEFLVSFYNNEISEKSEIFDDQFSVERPDGSNFTLKIRSTKLEDSAMYFCASSGEWNEQFFGPGTRLTVL.